These 28 T cell receptor beta chains were sequenced from one sample in a study of T-cell reconstitution after alpha-beta-depleted transplantation in children. A library of TCRbeta sequences, prepared with unique molecular identifiers, was generated. TCRdb itself ran the PCR reads through MiXCR, one entry per CDR3 protein. The table lists hundreds of thousands of distinct CDR3 sequences, about 11% of them singletons. This specimen was PBMCs, taken before TCRalphabeta/CD19-depleted stem cell transplant. These TCRs come from a child under two years old with acute myeloid leukemia, due to receive a stem cell transplant.

This clonotype came up many times. The chain employs TRBV5-5 and TRBJ1-5; 8 bases line up with TRBD1. Per germline, CDR1 SGHKS and CDR2 YYEKEE (reference sequence). This CDR3 comprises 17 residues. Unmatched junction bases numbered 11, after V lost 0 bases and J lost 6 bases. CDR3 region: CASSLGPRPDRGQPQHF. Here the CDR3 DNA reads TGTGCCAGCAGCTTGGGGCCAAGGCCCGACAGGGGTCAGCCCCAGCATTTT.

This clonotype has ten or more counts. The rearrangement uses TRBV20-1 and TRBJ1-1, with a possible D match to TRBD1 (6 bases). The CDR3 extends over 14 amino acids. Germline assignment: CDR1 DFQATT and CDR2 SNEGSKA (reference sequence). V was cut by 6 bases and J by 2 bases, with 16 bases left in between. This CDR3 reads CSANPDRFNTEAFF. CDR3 in DNA: TGCAGTGCCAACCCCGACAGGTTCAACACTGAAGCTTTCTTT.

This clonotype has only a few counts. CDR3 sequence reads: CASSLSPPQGIKNTQYF. The CDR3 nucleotides are TGTGCCAGCAGCTTGTCCCCCCCCCAGGGGATAAAAAATACGCAGTATTTT. The V and J genes are TRBV7-9 and TRBJ2-3; TRBD1 is a possible D gene (6 bases). V was cut by 3 bases and J by 7 bases, with 23 bases left in between. The CDR3 contains 17 residues. Germline V lookup: CDR1 SEHNR, CDR2 FQNEAQ (reference sequence).

This clonotype came up many times. The chain combines TRBV28 with TRBJ1-2; no reliable D call. Germline V gene lookup returns CDR1 MDHEN and CDR2 SYDVKM. V was cut by 9 bases and J by 0 bases, with 14 bases left in between. CDR3 length: 14 residues. The CDR3 region is CASCSGGANYGYTF. CDR3 sequence (DNA): TGTGCCAGTTGCAGCGGTGGAGCTAACTATGGCTACACCTTC.

This clonotype has a count of ten or more. This chain uses TRBV5-1 with TRBJ2-1; D is undetermined. Germline V gives CDR1 SGHRS, CDR2 YFSETQ. The CDR3 is made up of 15 amino acids. Trimming took off 0 bases at V and 8 bases at J, with 15 bases between the two ends. CDR3 sequence (DNA): TGCGCCAGCAGCTTGGTTTCCACCCTGGTGGATGAGCAGTTCTTC. Residues: CASSLVSTLVDEQFF.

At least ten counts were recorded for this clonotype. The rearrangement links TRBV7-9 to TRBJ2-3, with 7 positions matching TRBD2. Germline values: CDR1 SEHNR, CDR2 FQNEAQ (reference sequence). The CDR3 has 16 residues. Trimming took 1 base from V and 3 from J; bases not matched to a gene: 7. The CDR3 nucleotides read TGTGCCAGCAGCTTAGGTGCAGGGAGGGGTACAGATACGCAGTATTTT. Protein product: CASSLGAGRGTDTQYF.

This clonotype was found many times. The V gene is TRBV5-1, the J gene TRBJ2-7; D gene unclear. The CDR3 is 12 residues long. Trimming removed 4 bases at V and 4 bases at J, with 9 bases between. Germline CDR1 is SGHRS and CDR2 is YFSETQ. The CDR3 nucleotides read TGCGCCAGCAGCCCGCCCGGGTACGAGCAGTACTTC. It encodes CASSPPGYEQYF.

This clonotype has a count of ten or more. J is TRBJ2-2 and V is TRBV24-1, with 8 bases identical to TRBD1. V shed 5 bases and J 7 bases; nucleotides not matched to a gene: 5. Germline V lookup: CDR1 KGHDR, CDR2 SFDVKD. CDR3 length: 14 amino acids. The DNA of the CDR3 is TGTGCCACCAGTGCCAGGGGGCGCGGCGGGGAGCTGTTTTTT. Protein: CATSARGRGGELFF.

This clonotype has a count of ten or more. The rearrangement uses TRBV20-1 and TRBJ1-2; weak D call: TRBD1 (5 bases). Trimming removed 3 bases from V and 4 bases from J, with 12 bases in between. Germline-derived CDR1 and CDR2 are DFQATT and SNEGSKA (reference sequence). This CDR3 has 13 amino acids. The DNA of the CDR3 is TGCAGTGCTAGCCAGGGAACCCCCTATGGCTACACCTTC. It encodes CSASQGTPYGYTF.

At least ten counts were recorded for this clonotype. The chain carries TRBV6-1 and TRBJ1-4; no clear D. CDR1 and CDR2 (germline): MNHNS, SASEGT. This CDR3 contains 12 residues. V lost 7 bases, J lost 8 bases, and 11 bases lay in between. The CDR3 is CASTITQEKLFF. CDR3 sequence (DNA): TGTGCCAGCACCATAACCCAGGAAAAACTGTTTTTT.

This clonotype was counted ten times or more. V and J are TRBV20-1 and TRBJ1-5, with 7 bases fitting TRBD1. Germline CDR1 DFQATT, CDR2 SNEGSKA (reference sequence). The CDR3 consists of 17 residues. V shed 2 bases, J shed 4 bases, and the junction held 14 bases outside the gene matches. The CDR3, as DNA: TGCAGTGCTAGACCCATTATACCGGGACAGAGAAATCAGCCCCAGCATTTT. Its translation is CSARPIIPGQRNQPQHF.

This clonotype was detected many times. The chain combines TRBV7-2 with TRBJ1-6, with D perhaps matching TRBD1 (5 bases). The CDR3 runs to 16 residues. Germline values: CDR1 SGHTA, CDR2 FQGNSA. Trimming stripped 1 base from V and 10 bases from J, with 17 bases between. The CDR3 DNA reads TGTGCCAGCAGCTTAGGAGAGACAGCCCGTGGCTCACCCCTCCACTTT. Amino acid sequence: CASSLGETARGSPLHF.

This clonotype was counted at least ten times. The rearrangement uses TRBV5-6 and TRBJ2-5, with 8 nucleotides matching TRBD2. The germline gives CDR1 SGHDT, CDR2 YYEEEE. This CDR3 comprises 16 residues. Trimming removed 4 bases from V and 1 base from J; junction bases left unmatched: 9. The CDR3: CASSHSITSGQETQYF. The CDR3 bases are TGTGCCAGCAGCCATTCGATCACTAGCGGCCAAGAGACCCAGTACTTC. The full variable domain, in which reference TRBV5-6 and TRBJ2-5 provide the parts outside the CDR3, is DAGVTQSPTHLIKTRGQQVTLRCSPKSGHDTVSWYQQALGQGPQFIFQYYEEEERQRGNFPDRFSGHQFPNYSSELNVNALLLGDSALYLCASSHSITSGQETQYFGPGTRLLVL.

This clonotype came up many times. This sequence joins TRBV10-3 and TRBJ2-1; D not certain. V lost 7 bases to trimming and J lost 5 bases, with 6 bases between them. CDR1 is ENHRY, CDR2 SYGVKD, per germline. The CDR3 is made up of 11 amino acids. In DNA form, the CDR3 reads TGTGCCATCAAGCTCCACAATGAGCAGTTCTTC. It codes for CAIKLHNEQFF.

This clonotype was counted many times. This chain uses TRBV5-1 with TRBJ2-1; TRBD2 matches at 8 bases. The V gene's germline CDR1 is SGHRS and CDR2 YFSETQ. This CDR3 has 16 amino acids. V gave up 0 bases and J gave up 2 bases; unmatched junction bases: 4. CDR3 DNA: TGCGCCAGCAGCTTGGCCCTAGCGGGCCCCTACAATGAGCAGTTCTTC. Residues: CASSLALAGPYNEQFF. Using reference TRBV5-1 and TRBJ2-1 for the parts outside the CDR3, the full variable domain is KAGVTQTPRYLIKTRGQQVTLSCSPISGHRSVSWYQQTPGQGLQFLFEYFSETQRNKGNFPGRFSGRQFSNSRSEMNVSTLELGDSALYLCASSLALAGPYNEQFFGPGTRLTVL.

This clonotype occurred many times. The rearrangement links TRBV5-8 to TRBJ2-3, with 9 bases that match TRBD2. The V segment lost 3 bases and the J segment 5 bases; nucleotides outside the gene matches: 10. Looked up from germline, CDR1 is SGHTS and CDR2 is YDEGEE. The CDR3 sequence is 16 residues long. This CDR3 reads CASSSGLAPRQDTQYF. CDR3 nucleotide sequence: TGTGCCAGCAGCTCAGGACTAGCGCCAAGACAAGATACGCAGTATTTT.

This clonotype was counted between two and nine times. The chain links TRBV7-3 to TRBJ2-5; 10 bases line up with TRBD1. The CDR3 contains 16 residues. Per germline, CDR1 SGHTA and CDR2 FQGTGA. V trimming: 0 bases; J trimming: 1 base; junction bases outside the gene matches: 2. The CDR3 is CASSLTGTGVQETQYF. For the CDR3, the DNA is TGTGCCAGCAGCTTAACCGGGACAGGGGTCCAAGAGACCCAGTACTTC.

At least ten counts were recorded for this clonotype. The chain recombines TRBV20-1 with TRBJ2-3; D call uncertain. In germline, CDR1 is DFQATT, CDR2 SNEGSKA (reference sequence). This CDR3 comprises 13 residues. V lost 1 base and J 1 base, leaving 6 bases between the germline ends. CDR3 in amino acids: CSARAQGTDTQYF. CDR3 DNA: TGCAGTGCTAGAGCCCAGGGCACAGATACGCAGTATTTT.

This clonotype appeared many times. The rearrangement links TRBV7-2 to TRBJ2-2; 9 bases map to TRBD2. Germline CDR1 is SGHTA and CDR2 is FQGNSA. The CDR3 sequence is 14 residues long. The V gene end was trimmed by 2 bases and the J gene end by 9 bases; junction bases not matched to a gene: 4. CDR3 residues: CASSLRREGRELFF. CDR3 in DNA: TGTGCCAGCAGCTTAAGGCGGGAGGGCAGGGAGCTGTTTTTT.

There are many counts of this clonotype. This CDR3 reads CASTLGQGATEQYF. The DNA for the CDR3 is TGTGCCAGCACCCTGGGGCAGGGGGCAACCGAGCAGTACTTC. The genes are TRBV6-5 and TRBJ2-7; TRBD1 aligns across 8 bases. V was pared by 7 bases and J by 6 bases, with 11 bases of the junction left unmatched. Germline V CDR1 and CDR2: MNHEY, SVGAGI. This CDR3 is 14 amino acids long.

This clonotype was observed many times. The rearrangement links TRBV12-3 or TRBV12-4 to TRBJ2-7; TRBD1 matches at 10 bases. V gave up 5 bases and J gave up 5 bases; unmatched junction bases: 9. The CDR3 sequence is 15 residues long. The CDR3 DNA sequence: TGTGCCAGCAGTGATATTACCGGGACAGGGGACGAGCAGTACTTC. As protein: CASSDITGTGDEQYF.

This clonotype was counted ten times or more. The J gene is TRBJ2-6, the V gene TRBV12-3 or TRBV12-4; either TRBD1 or TRBD2 may fit D (5 bases each). The CDR3 is 17 residues long. V lost 3 bases to trimming and J lost 2 bases, with 14 bases between them. The DNA for the CDR3 is TGTGCCAGCAGTTTGTTCGGGGCCCCGGCTGGGGCCAACGTCCTGACTTTC. Its translation is CASSLFGAPAGANVLTF.

This clonotype was observed at least ten times. The chain carries TRBV20-1 and TRBJ2-3, with 11 bases that match TRBD2. V was clipped by 6 bases and J by 3 bases; unmatched bases: 5. The germline CDR1 and CDR2 sequences are DFQATT and SNEGSKA (reference sequence). The CDR3 runs to 14 residues. CDR3: CSAKTSGTTDTQYF. The CDR3 DNA follows: TGCAGTGCCAAGACTAGCGGGACTACAGATACGCAGTATTTT.

This clonotype occurred many times. The chain couples TRBV5-1 to TRBJ2-5; D perhaps matches TRBD1 (6 bases). Germline assignment: CDR1 SGHRS and CDR2 YFSETQ. V lost 0 bases and J 2 bases, leaving 11 bases between the germline ends. CDR3 size: 15 residues. The CDR3 DNA follows: TGCGCCAGCAGCTTGGCACAGGGACCTCAAGAGACCCAGTACTTC. Protein sequence: CASSLAQGPQETQYF.

The V gene is TRBV27, the J gene TRBJ1-2, with TRBD1 identical over 12 bases. The CDR3 sequence is 15 residues long. V shed 1 base, J shed 8 bases, and the junction held 5 bases outside the gene matches. CDR1 is MNHEY and CDR2 is SMNVEV in the germline V gene (reference sequence). CDR3 sequence reads: CASSLLGQGARGYTF. The CDR3 DNA follows: TGTGCCAGCAGTTTATTGGGACAGGGGGCAAGGGGCTACACCTTC.

This clonotype was found many times. The chain uses TRBV12-3 or TRBV12-4 and TRBJ2-2; D perhaps matches TRBD2 (6 bases). V dropped 0 bases and J dropped 1 base, with 12 bases sitting between them. This CDR3 has 17 amino acids. The CDR3 nucleotides are TGTGCCAGCAGTTTAGCGGGGTGGGGGGAGAACACCGGGGAGCTGTTTTTT. Protein sequence: CASSLAGWGENTGELFF.

A few counts support this clonotype. This chain connects TRBV6-5 to TRBJ2-7; TRBD2 matches at 12 bases. Trimming took 2 bases from V and 4 from J; bases not matched to a gene: 0. Germline V gene data show CDR1 as MNHEY and CDR2 as SVGAGI. CDR3 size: 14 residues. The CDR3 reads CASSYGTSGYEQYF. The CDR3 DNA sequence: TGTGCCAGCAGTTACGGGACTAGCGGGTACGAGCAGTACTTC.

This clonotype was seen many times. The rearrangement links TRBV7-2 to TRBJ2-3; 12 nucleotides agree with TRBD2. Unmatched junction bases numbered 3, after V lost 2 bases and J lost 6 bases. The germline gives CDR1 SGHTA, CDR2 FQGNSA. This CDR3 contains 15 residues. The CDR3 here is CASSLRLAGADTQYF. The DNA for the CDR3 is TGTGCCAGCAGCTTACGACTAGCGGGAGCCGATACGCAGTATTTT.